This T cell receptor beta chain was retrieved from a study of blood T cell repertoires in COVID-19. Study details: Collection of acute and convalescent COVID-19 samples took place in the United States, Italy and Spain.

Ages ranged from roughly 18 to 100 years, with residence in around 24 US areas. Which cohort a participant joined came from the clinical history participants gave. Sequencing was performed with immunoSEQ multiplex PCR; in TCRdb, only in-frame clones are kept and a portion is missing. Of some 200,000 clones detected, over 75% appear once; the ten largest clones hold approximately 7.3%. The CDR3 runs 16 residues. The V segment lost 2 bases and the J segment 7 bases; nucleotides outside the gene matches: 10. Looked up from germline, CDR1 is SGHTS and CDR2 is YDEGEE. The J gene is TRBJ2-1, the V gene TRBV5-8; 9 bases match TRBD1. Material: PBMCs or T cells enriched from blood (not recorded which). The sequence was obtained from a young man in a cohort exposed to, infected with or recovered from COVID-19 (not recorded which). Here the CDR3 DNA reads TGTGCCAGCAGCTTATCCACGGGACAGGGTTCTAATGAGCAGTTCTTC. Translating gives CASSLSTGQGSNEQFF.